These 12 T cell receptor beta chains were all obtained from the same sample, sequenced in a study of blood T cell repertoires in COVID-19. Here immunoSEQ multiplex PCR was the method, and the copy in TCRdb shows in-frame clones only, minus some. The profile shows some 260,000 clones, around 88% of them singletons. The sample taken for sequencing was peripheral blood. These receptors were obtained from a man aged 80 or over with acute or convalescent COVID-19.

The chain has TRBV4-2 and TRBJ2-3, with 14 bases that match TRBD2. This CDR3 is 17 amino acids long. Germline V CDR1 and CDR2: LGHNA, YNFKEQ. J gave up 5 bases and V 0 bases, and 4 bases lay outside the gene matches. Here the CDR3 reads CASSQEGLAGGLDTQYF. DNA of the CDR3: TGTGCCAGCAGCCAAGAAGGACTAGCGGGGGGCCTAGATACGCAGTATTTT.

The chain is built from TRBV7-2 and TRBJ2-7, with 10 bases fitting TRBD2. The CDR3 spans 16 residues. The V and J ends lost 5 bases and 6 bases, in that order; junction bases with no gene match: 13. Germline V lookup: CDR1 SGHTA, CDR2 FQGNSA. This chain's CDR3 is CASSPGGQREGREQYF. In DNA form, the CDR3 reads TGTGCCAGCAGCCCCGGGGGGCAGCGGGAGGGCCGCGAGCAGTACTTC.

This clone has only a few counts. The chain combines TRBV5-6 with TRBJ1-1; 8 bases agree with TRBD1. The junction had 16 bases not matched to a gene; V was cut back by 7 bases and J by 11 bases. There are 14 residues in the CDR3. Germline V gene lookup returns CDR1 SGHDT and CDR2 YYEEEE. This chain's CDR3 is CASSVGQVLLSAFF. The CDR3, as DNA: TGTGCCAGCTCTGTGGGACAGGTCCTTCTCTCCGCTTTCTTT.

The rearrangement links TRBV9 to TRBJ1-5; D is uncertain. Trimming cost V 4 bases and J 2 bases, with 10 bases left between them. Germline CDR1 reads SGDLS; CDR2 reads YYNGEE. This CDR3 has 14 residues. In DNA form, the CDR3 reads TGTGCCAGCAGCCCCGGGAGGGGCAATCAGCCCCAGCATTTT. It encodes CASSPGRGNQPQHF.

The V gene is TRBV19, the J gene TRBJ1-5; 8 positions agree with TRBD1. CDR3 length: 15 amino acids. With 7 bases clipped from V and 4 bases from J, the junction kept 9 bases outside the gene matches. Germline CDR1 and CDR2: LNHDA and SQIVND (reference sequence). For the CDR3, the DNA is TGTGCCAGTACCCAGGACAGGGCCTATAATCAGCCCCAGCATTTT. It translates to CASTQDRAYNQPQHF. Filled out from reference TRBV19 and TRBJ1-5, the complete variable domain reads DGGITQSPKYLFRKEGQNVTLSCEQNLNHDAMYWYRQDPGQGLRLIYYSQIVNDFQKGDIAEGYSVSREKKESFPLTVTSAQKNPTAFYLCASTQDRAYNQPQHFGDGTRLSIL.

The J gene is TRBJ1-1, the V gene TRBV18; TRBD1 is a possible D gene (5 bases). This CDR3 comprises 16 residues. The V and J ends lost 2 bases and 3 bases respectively, with 16 bases between them. Germline CDR1 and CDR2: KGHSH and LQKENI. The CDR3 is CASSPVWGIGDTEAFF. CDR3 bases: TGTGCCAGCTCACCAGTATGGGGAATAGGGGACACTGAAGCTTTCTTT.

The chain employs TRBV5-1 and TRBJ1-2; 7 bases align to TRBD1. With 0 bases clipped from V and 4 bases from J, the junction kept 3 bases outside the gene matches. The germline CDR1 and CDR2 sequences are SGHRS and YFSETQ. The CDR3 is 14 residues long. Written as DNA, the CDR3 is TGCGCCAGCAGCTTGGAGTCAGGGGGCTATGGCTACACCTTC. It encodes CASSLESGGYGYTF.

This clone was picked up one time. This chain links TRBV3-1 (or the pseudogene TRBV3-2) with TRBJ2-5; 14 nucleotides line up with TRBD2. The CDR3 covers 19 residues. Germline CDR1 is LGHDT and CDR2 is YNNKEL (reference sequence). Unmatched junction bases numbered 11, after V lost 1 base and J lost 4 bases. The DNA for the CDR3 is TGTGCCAGCAGCCAAGTGGAGACCGGGACTAGCGGGGGCCGAGAGACCCAGTACTTC. Translated, it gives CASSQVETGTSGGRETQYF.

The chain employs TRBV18 and TRBJ2-3; D unresolved. Germline loops: CDR1 KGHSH, CDR2 LQKENI. Trimming removed 4 bases at V and 3 bases at J, with 11 bases between. There are 14 residues in the CDR3. Here the CDR3 DNA reads TGTGCCAGCTCACAGCTGGCGGATACAGATACGCAGTATTTT. This encodes CASSQLADTDTQYF.

J is TRBJ2-7 and V is TRBV5-1; D is possibly TRBD2 (5 bases). The V and J ends lost 0 bases and 4 bases respectively, with 14 bases between them. Germline V gives CDR1 SGHRS, CDR2 YFSETQ. The CDR3 covers 15 residues. The CDR3 DNA reads TGCGCCAGCAGCTTGGGAGGGAGTAACCTTTACGAGCAGTACTTC. Protein product: CASSLGGSNLYEQYF.

The chain joins TRBV12-3 or TRBV12-4 to TRBJ1-3; D is ambiguous. With 3 bases removed from V and 8 bases from J, the gap between germline ends came to 8 bases. The CDR3 contains 12 residues. Written as DNA, the CDR3 is TGTGCCAGCAGTTTGAATCTATACACCATATATTTT. Its translation is CASSLNLYTIYF.

Regarding this clone: The junction departs from germline at one end; a sequencing error may be responsible. This chain's CDR3 is CASSLGWQREGSF. The CDR3 nucleotides read TGTGCCAGCAGCTTAGGGTGGCAGCGGGAGGGATCCTTC. The chain employs TRBV7-2 and TRBJ2-7, with TRBD2 identical over 10 bases. This CDR3 spans 13 amino acids. The germline V gene has CDR1 SGHTA and CDR2 FQGNSA.